This T cell receptor beta chain was observed in a study of neurological immune-mediated disorders (dated 2019 in TCRdb). Notes on the research overall: Using UMI-based sequencing, the study compared peripheral blood TCR-beta repertoires from patients with HTLV-I-associated myelopathy (HAM/TSP), patients with multiple sclerosis, and healthy controls. Alongside PBMC samples, the set of some 97 TCR-beta libraries contained longitudinal samples, technical triplicates, and paired CD4+ and CD8+ T-cell subsets that had been sorted. Technical triplicate libraries were sequenced to precisely calculate the variability in frequency of each individual clone. Of the 60 to 70 subjects in the cohort, some 15 were HAM/TSP patients, about 34 were multiple sclerosis patients, and 20 were healthy controls. The study at large found these results: Expanded clones from different subjects shared no identical CDR3 amino acid sequences, which suggests that TCR-beta repertoires were private in all groups. TCR clonal expansion was highest in HAM/TSP patients and lowest in MS patients, with MS patients falling below even healthy controls.

cDNA was synthesized by template-switch 5'RACE using a primer with a 10-nucleotide random unique molecular identifier that tagged each TCR transcript. Every sequencing run covered 15-18 subjects and yielded more than 160 million TCR-beta sequences. The RNeasy kit was used for extraction of total RNA. The KAPA Real-time Library Amplification kit was used to amplify TCR-beta VDJ regions with primers targeting the TCR constant region and the 5'RACE anchor. Sample indexes and Illumina adaptors were added in a first PCR, after which library yield was increased in a second PCR. After purification with Ampure beads, the TCR product of roughly 650 bp was size-selected on a 2% E-gel SizeSelection system. Before pooling, library quality was checked on a Bioanalyzer, concentration was measured with Qubit, and libraries were quantified with the Kapa Library Quantification kit. Paired-end 2 x 150 bp sequencing of the libraries was performed on an Illumina HiSeq 2500. To increase sequence diversity, roughly 23-30% phiX was spiked into each library pool. The study's processing was this. Quality-filtered reads were processed with the UMI-based MiGEC pipeline, and over 75% of raw TCR sequences were removed by the MiGEC pipeline during error correction. VDJ genes were aligned to IMGT germline references, and each clonotype was defined by a unique CDR3 amino acid sequence together with V-J genes. Clonal expansion, Shannon diversity and CDR3 relatedness (CalcPairwiseDistances, ClusterSamples) were evaluated with VDJtools, and phylogenetic trees were built with CLCbio workbench. Using coefficient-of-variation modelling across technical triplicates, the study counted a clone as expanded if it had at least 8 unique UMIs. TCRdb passed the public sequencing reads through fastp at Q25 and MiXCR, retaining productive beta sequences. Under each unique CDR3 protein, matching rows form one entry showing the most common genes and DNA. The V and J calls, along with clone size, are taken from TCRdb and not from the paper's own processing. Recorded for this sample are tens of thousands of distinct CDR3 sequences; roughly a sixth of them occurred a single time. In total, the top ten clones hold roughly 5% of the sample.

This clonotype was observed many times. Its recognized antigen is unknown. Base qualities are not at hand, and no much larger clone is one base apart. The time point label of this sample denotes: technical triplicate 3. For the sorted-subset TCR libraries, the starting material was 750,000 to 1,000,000 sorted CD4+ or CD8+ T cells. Peripheral blood was subjected to Ficoll-Hypaque density gradient centrifugation to isolate PBMCs, which were then cryopreserved in liquid nitrogen. Paired sorted CD4+ and CD8+ subsets came from healthy controls, HAM/TSP patients and MS patients. In the germline V gene, CDR1 corresponds to SGHRS and CDR2 to YFSETQ. CDR3 length: 16 amino acids, cysteine to phenylalanine. Kept here is only the CDR3 DNA, which spans 48 bases and is read in frame from base 1. Trimming accounts for 4 bases at V and 3 bases at J, while the number of junction bases matched to no gene is 9.

The chain was built from TRBV5-1 and TRBJ2-7; TRBD2 fits 11 bases in the junction. Sequenced: CD4+ T cells from blood. The sequence was obtained from a female donor with HTLV-1-associated myelopathy (HAM/TSP). The DNA sequence is TGCGCCAGCAGCCCCTTAGGGGGGACTAGCGGCTACGAGCAGTACTTC. It translates to CASSPLGGTSGYEQYF.